Listed below are T cell receptor beta chains from one sample, sequenced in a study of technical replicates of blood from four donors. Here immunoSEQ multiplex PCR was the method, and the copy in TCRdb shows in-frame clones only, minus some. In the table there are about 66,000 clones, 91% of which are singletons. Sequenced sample: PBMCs. The receptors shown here come from a human donor in good health. Some clones in this sample may be carry-over from other donors' samples. CDR3s include the opening cysteine and the closing phenylalanine or tryptophan. The D gene is left open where the match is weak. Clone size is shown for a subset of rows, as once, few, many or a class of expanded clone.

CDR3 DNA,CDR3 protein,V gene,clone size,D gene,J gene
TGTGCCAGTAGTTCAACAGGGGGCGCGGGGTCCCACGAGCAGTACTTC,CASSSTGGAGSHEQYF,TRBV19,-,TRBD1,TRBJ2-7
TGTGCCTGGAGTGTACAGGGCCCCGACACCATATATTTT,CAWSVQGPDTIYF,TRBV30,-,-,TRBJ1-3
TGTGCCATCGGAGGGAGGGAGGAGACCCAGTACTTC,CAIGGREETQYF,TRBV10-3,-,TRBD2,TRBJ2-5
TGCGCCAGCAGCGTTCGGGACTTGGGCTACGAGCAGTACTTC,CASSVRDLGYEQYF,TRBV5-1,-,-,TRBJ2-7
TGTGCCAGCAGCGGAACCGGGACAGTAAATGAAAAACTGTTTTTT,CASSGTGTVNEKLFF,TRBV9,-,TRBD1,TRBJ1-4
TGTGCCAGCACCGTGGACAGGGGACTTAACTATGGCTACACCTTC,CASTVDRGLNYGYTF,TRBV6-6,-,TRBD1,TRBJ1-2
TGTGCCAGCTCACTGGAACAGGGAGGGAAGACCCAGTACTTC,CASSLEQGGKTQYF,TRBV18,-,-,TRBJ2-5
TGTGCCAGCAGCCGGACTAGCGGGGGGGAAGATACGCAGTATTTT,CASSRTSGGEDTQYF,TRBV7-9,-,TRBD2,TRBJ2-3
TGTGCCAGCACCTTGGGGCGGGAGGGTTATGAGCAGTTCTTC,CASTLGREGYEQFF,TRBV6-1,few,TRBD2,TRBJ2-1
TGTGCCAGCAGCCTCCAGGTAACCGGACATCTGATTATCTCCTACAATGAGCAGTTCTTC,CASSLQVTGHLIISYNEQFF,TRBV4-2,-,-,TRBJ2-1
TGTGCCAGCAGCATGGGACAGTCCTACGAGCAGTACTTC,CASSMGQSYEQYF,TRBV11-2,-,TRBD1,TRBJ2-7
TGCGCCAGCAGCCAAGCCGGGCGGACTAGCGGGGCAGACAATGAGCAGTTCTTC,CASSQAGRTSGADNEQFF,TRBV4-1,-,TRBD2,TRBJ2-1
TGTGCCAGCAGCGCGGGAGACAGGGTAGGCAATGAGCAGTTCTTC,CASSAGDRVGNEQFF,TRBV9,-,-,TRBJ2-1
TGTGCCAGCAGCCCCTCCCAGGGTGCTAACACTGAAGCTTTCTTT,CASSPSQGANTEAFF,TRBV7-3,-,-,TRBJ1-1
TGTGCCAGCCGAACGGGGACAGGGGTGTACGAGCAGTACTTC,CASRTGTGVYEQYF,TRBV27,-,TRBD1,TRBJ2-7
TGTGCCAGCAGCTTATTTGGGACTAGAATTTTCGAGCAGTACTTC,CASSLFGTRIFEQYF,TRBV11-2,-,TRBD2,TRBJ2-7
TGTGCCAGCAGCTTGGCGGGACTGCTTAGCGAGCAGTACTTC,CASSLAGLLSEQYF,TRBV5-4,-,-,TRBJ2-7
TGTGCCAGCAGCACCAACCCCGGGATGTCTGGAAACACCATATATTTT,CASSTNPGMSGNTIYF,TRBV7-2,-,-,TRBJ1-3
TGTGCCAGCAGCTTTACGGCGGGAGGGTTTGAGCAGTTCTTC,CASSFTAGGFEQFF,TRBV7-3,-,TRBD2,TRBJ2-1
TGTGCCAGCAGTTTACGTCCGGGAGGGCCCGCAGATACGCAGTATTTT,CASSLRPGGPADTQYF,TRBV27,-,TRBD2,TRBJ2-3
TGTGCCAGCAGCCCATCCGAGGTCGGCTACACCTTC,CASSPSEVGYTF,TRBV9,-,-,TRBJ1-2
TGTGCCAGCAGTGACCGAGAACCCCGATGTTGCACCTCCTCTGGAAACACCATATATTTT,CASSDREPRCCTSSGNTIYF,TRBV6-4,-,-,TRBJ1-3
TGTGCCAGCAGTGGGGCGCGCGGGTGGGGTGGTGAGGAGACCCAGTACTTC,CASSGARGWGGEETQYF,TRBV2,-,-,TRBJ2-5
TGTGCCAGCAGCCCGACCGGGACAGGGGGCTACGAGCAGTACTTC,CASSPTGTGGYEQYF,TRBV7-9,-,TRBD1,TRBJ2-7
TGTGCCAGCAGATCCGGGACTAGCGTAATCCGAGGGGAAGAGACCCAGTACTTC,CASRSGTSVIRGEETQYF,TRBV7-9,-,TRBD2,TRBJ2-5
TGCGCCAGCAGCCAAGATCTAGCGGGAGTGTACGAGCAGTACTTC,CASSQDLAGVYEQYF,TRBV4-3,-,TRBD2,TRBJ2-7
TGTGCCAGCAGTGAACCTCTAGCCCTAAGCGGGGCAGATACGCAGTATTTT,CASSEPLALSGADTQYF,TRBV6-1,few,TRBD2,TRBJ2-3
TGTGCCAGCAGCGGCAAGGGACTAGCGGGTTTCTACGAGCAGTACTTC,CASSGKGLAGFYEQYF,TRBV11-2,-,TRBD2,TRBJ2-7
TGTGCCAGCAGACAACAGGGGGCGCGGGAATACAATGAGCAGTTCTTC,CASRQQGAREYNEQFF,TRBV7-8,-,TRBD1,TRBJ2-1
TGTGCCAGCAGCTTAGTGGGCCATAGATCTGGGGCCAACGTCCTGACTTTC,CASSLVGHRSGANVLTF,TRBV7-2,-,-,TRBJ2-6
TGTGCCAGCAGCTACGAAGGGACTAGAGAGACCCAGTACTTC,CASSYEGTRETQYF,TRBV7-6,-,TRBD2,TRBJ2-5
TGCGCCAGCAGCTTGCTAGCGGGCTATGAGCAGTTCTTC,CASSLLAGYEQFF,TRBV5-1,-,TRBD2,TRBJ2-1
TGTGCCAGCAGCAAAGCGTCAGGTGGGCCGGAGCAGTATTTT,CASSKASGGPEQYF,TRBV21-1,-,-,TRBJ2-3
TGCGCCAGCAGCTTGGACTTAAATTGGTACGAGCAGTACTTC,CASSLDLNWYEQYF,TRBV5-1,-,-,TRBJ2-7
TGTGCCAGCAGCTTATTCACAGGCAGACCTGGAAACACCATATATTTT,CASSLFTGRPGNTIYF,TRBV7-2,-,-,TRBJ1-3
TGTGCCTGGGCCCTGCTCCGAAATACTCTCCACTTT,CAWALLRNTLHF,TRBV30,few,-,TRBJ1-6
TGCAGCGTTGAAGCCCCCCGTAGCCCCGTGACAGGGGCGGCTGAAGCTTTCTTT,CSVEAPRSPVTGAAEAFF,TRBV29-1,once,TRBD1,TRBJ1-1
TGTGCCCGAATGCGGGGGGCTGAAGCTTTCTTT,CARMRGAEAFF,TRBV30,-,-,TRBJ1-1
TGTGCCAGCAGGAGACAGCAGAACACTGAAGCTTTCTTT,CASRRQQNTEAFF,TRBV6-5,-,-,TRBJ1-1
TGTGCCAGCAGTGTGATTAGCGGGAACTACGAGCAGTACTTC,CASSVISGNYEQYF,TRBV2,-,TRBD2,TRBJ2-7
TGTGCCAGCAGCTTAAGGACAGGGGTGATGAACACTGAAGCTTTCTTT,CASSLRTGVMNTEAFF,TRBV11-2,-,TRBD1,TRBJ1-1
TGTGCCTGGACCGACGACAGGGATAACACCGGGGAGCTGTTTTTT,CAWTDDRDNTGELFF,TRBV30,-,TRBD1,TRBJ2-2
TGTGCCAGCAGCTTACAACTAGCGGGGAGCAACGAGCAGTACTTC,CASSLQLAGSNEQYF,TRBV7-3,-,TRBD2,TRBJ2-7
TGTGCCAGCAGCCAGGCCAGGATTAATTCACCCCTCCACTTT,CASSQARINSPLHF,TRBV6-1,-,-,TRBJ1-6
TGTGCCTGGAACACCGGGAGCTATGAAAAACTGTTTTTT,CAWNTGSYEKLFF,TRBV30,-,-,TRBJ1-4
TGTGCCAGCAGTTTAAGGGACAGGGGTCTCGATGAGCAGTTCTTC,CASSLRDRGLDEQFF,TRBV27,-,TRBD1,TRBJ2-1
TGTGCCAGCAGCCAAGAACGCGGGAGGGCCTACGAGCAGTACTTC,CASSQERGRAYEQYF,TRBV4-2,-,TRBD2,TRBJ2-7
TGTGCCACCAGCAGCCGGGACAGGGTCTCTGGAAACACCATATATTTT,CATSSRDRVSGNTIYF,TRBV15,-,TRBD1,TRBJ1-3
TGTGCCAGTAGTATTAGCGGGGACGCACCTAGCACAGATACGCAGTATTTT,CASSISGDAPSTDTQYF,TRBV19,-,TRBD2,TRBJ2-3
TGTGCCAGCTCACCTGGGACTAGCGGGAGAACAGATACGCAGTATTTT,CASSPGTSGRTDTQYF,TRBV18,-,TRBD2,TRBJ2-3
TGTGCCAGCAGCCCGAGAGTAGCGGGAATATACGAGCAGTACTTC,CASSPRVAGIYEQYF,TRBV7-9,-,TRBD2,TRBJ2-7
TGTGCCAGCAGCCCGAGGTGGGGGACAGGGTTCCACTACGAGCAGTACTTC,CASSPRWGTGFHYEQYF,TRBV11-1,-,TRBD1,TRBJ2-7
TGTGCCAGCAGCAGAGCGGGACAGGGTACAGAGACCCAGTACTTC,CASSRAGQGTETQYF,TRBV5-4,-,TRBD1,TRBJ2-5
TGTGCCAGCAGCTTGGGAGCGGGGGGATACAATGAGCAGTTCTTC,CASSLGAGGYNEQFF,TRBV5-4,-,TRBD2,TRBJ2-1
TGTGCCAGCAGTGGCAGGGGTATGGGGGAGCAGTACTTC,CASSGRGMGEQYF,TRBV2,-,-,TRBJ2-7
TGTGCCAGCAGCTTGGTAACAGAGGAAAAACTGTTTTTT,CASSLVTEEKLFF,TRBV5-4,-,-,TRBJ1-4
TGTGCCAGCAGTGAAGCTCGGACTCGAGAGACCCAGTACTTC,CASSEARTRETQYF,TRBV2,once,-,TRBJ2-5
TGTGCCAGCAGCTTAGCTGACAGCCGAGAGCAGTACTTC,CASSLADSREQYF,TRBV7-6,-,-,TRBJ2-7
TGTGCCAGCAGCTTAGTGACAGGGTTCGGTGAGACCCAGTACTTC,CASSLVTGFGETQYF,TRBV11-2,-,TRBD1,TRBJ2-5
TGTGCCAGCAGCCAAGAGGGGCGACCCGGGGATACGCAGTATTTT,CASSQEGRPGDTQYF,TRBV4-2,-,-,TRBJ2-3